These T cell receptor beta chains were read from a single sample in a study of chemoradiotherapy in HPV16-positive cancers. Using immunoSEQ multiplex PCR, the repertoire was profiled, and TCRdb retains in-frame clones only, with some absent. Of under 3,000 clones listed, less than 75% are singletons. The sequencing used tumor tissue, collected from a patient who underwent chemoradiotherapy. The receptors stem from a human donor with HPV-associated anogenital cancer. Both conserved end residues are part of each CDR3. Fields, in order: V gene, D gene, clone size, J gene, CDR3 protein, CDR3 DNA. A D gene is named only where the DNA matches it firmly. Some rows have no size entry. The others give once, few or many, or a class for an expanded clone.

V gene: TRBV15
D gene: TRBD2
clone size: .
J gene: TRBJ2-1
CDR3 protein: CATSISGGVRNEQFF
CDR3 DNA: TGTGCCACCAGCATTAGCGGGGGGGTAAGAAATGAGCAGTTCTTC

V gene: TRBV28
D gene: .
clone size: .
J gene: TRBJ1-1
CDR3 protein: CASSISTYTEAFF
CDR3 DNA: TGTGCCAGCAGTATATCAACTTACACTGAAGCTTTCTTT

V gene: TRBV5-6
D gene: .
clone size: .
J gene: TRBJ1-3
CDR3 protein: CASSSARGNTIYF
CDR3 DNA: TGTGCCAGCAGCTCGGCGAGGGGAAACACCATATATTTT

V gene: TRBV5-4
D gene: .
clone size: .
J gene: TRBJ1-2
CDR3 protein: CASSNSMGYTF
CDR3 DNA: TGTGCCAGCAGCAATTCCATGGGCTACACCTTC

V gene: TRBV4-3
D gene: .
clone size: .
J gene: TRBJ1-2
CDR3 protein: CASSQVLGGRGYTF
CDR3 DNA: TGCGCCAGCAGCCAAGTTTTAGGGGGTAGAGGCTACACCTTC

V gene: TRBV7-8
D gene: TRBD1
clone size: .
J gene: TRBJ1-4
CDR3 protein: CASSWGTGNEKLFF
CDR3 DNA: TGTGCCAGCAGCTGGGGGACAGGGAATGAAAAACTGTTTTTT

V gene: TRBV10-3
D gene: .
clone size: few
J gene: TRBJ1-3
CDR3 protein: CASRISGNTIYF
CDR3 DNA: TGTGCCAGCCGAATCTCTGGAAACACCATATATTTT

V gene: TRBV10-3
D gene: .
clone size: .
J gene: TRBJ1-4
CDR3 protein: CAISEEQGINEKLFF
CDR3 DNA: TGTGCCATCAGTGAGGAACAGGGAATTAATGAAAAACTGTTTTTT

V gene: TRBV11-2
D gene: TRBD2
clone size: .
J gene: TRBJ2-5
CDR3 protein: CASSLGFGTSGQETQYF
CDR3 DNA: TGTGCCAGCAGCTTAGGGTTCGGGACTAGCGGTCAAGAGACCCAGTACTTC

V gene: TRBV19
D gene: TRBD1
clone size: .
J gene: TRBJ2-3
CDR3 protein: CASSRQGSGRNTQYF
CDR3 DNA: TGTGCCAGTAGTCGACAGGGCAGCGGTCGCAATACGCAGTATTTT

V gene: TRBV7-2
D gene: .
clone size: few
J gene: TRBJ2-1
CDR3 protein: CASSVHGDEQFF
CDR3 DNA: TGTGCCAGCAGCGTCCATGGGGATGAGCAGTTCTTC

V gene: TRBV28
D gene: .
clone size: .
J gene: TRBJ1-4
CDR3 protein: CASSSRALNEKLFF
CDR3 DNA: TGTGCCAGCAGTTCCAGGGCCTTGAATGAAAAACTGTTTTTT